The clone carrying this TCR beta chain was observed at least ten times. Via MiXCR, TCRdb re-called the 5' RACE reads, giving one row per CDR3 protein. The table has a few hundred thousand distinct CDR3 sequences, roughly 17% seen once; the top ten hold 22%. V lost 0 bases, J lost 4 bases, and 5 bases stayed unmatched. Germline V CDR1 and CDR2: SGHRS, YFSETQ. The CDR3 extends over 15 amino acids. This sample is drawn from a study of T-cell memory formation after mild COVID-19. This TCR derives from a man younger than 35 who had mild COVID-19 (a few samples of this study predate the infection). Cell type and time point are not known. The chain is built from TRBV5-1 and TRBJ2-5; 8 bases match TRBD2. Source material: PBMCs or a T cell subset sorted from them (not recorded which). The CDR3 DNA reads TGCGCCAGCAGCTTGGGCGTTGCGGGAGGAGAGACCCAGTACTTC. Its translation is CASSLGVAGGETQYF. Combining the CDR3 with reference TRBV5-1 and TRBJ2-5 gives the whole variable domain KAGVTQTPRYLIKTRGQQVTLSCSPISGHRSVSWYQQTPGQGLQFLFEYFSETQRNKGNFPGRFSGRQFSNSRSEMNVSTLELGDSALYLCASSLGVAGGETQYFGPGTRLLVL.